The sequence of this T cell receptor (beta chain) was determined in a study of blood T cell repertoires in COVID-19. About the study: Sample material is recorded as cDNA or gDNA derived from T cells, B-cell-depleted T cells, or PBMCs.

On this clone: Germline is not matched at one junction end, which may reflect a read error.

Original analysis: Estimation of nucleated cell counts was performed using reference gene primer amplification. Clones were sequenced by immunoSEQ multiplex PCR, and TCRdb holds only the in-frame ones, with some missing. Clone size and the V and J calls come from that table; the DNA yielded D and trimming. Of 250,000 to 350,000 clones in the sample, about 81% were seen once. This sequence originates from a human donor with COVID-19, enrolled during active disease. The donor label of this sample is uncertain. Material: peripheral blood.

This chain's CDR3 is CASSLESSGNTIYF. In DNA, the CDR3 is TGTGCCAGCAGCCTAGAAAGCTCCGGAAACACCATATATTTT. The chain uses TRBV11-3 and TRBJ1-3, with D hard to call. The CDR3 length is 14 residues. Germline CDR1 reads SGHNT; CDR2 reads YENEEA.